This TCR beta chain was profiled in a study of shared T cell receptors in the human thymus. The germline V gene encodes CDR1 MDHEN and CDR2 SYDVKM. This CDR3 has 15 residues. Trimming removed 5 bases at V and 5 bases at J, with 18 bases between. Here immunoSEQ multiplex PCR was the method, and the copy in TCRdb shows in-frame clones only, minus some. The repertoire holds 650,000 to 950,000 clones, with roughly 85% as singletons. Separately, the same data were catalogued under a study of human thymus T cells.

The J gene is TRBJ2-5, the V gene TRBV28; D unresolved. This clonotype was sampled from a girl in the first two years of life with a congenital heart defect. The specimen was thymocytes. The CDR3 nucleotides read TGTGCCAGCAGTCCCCCCGAACGGGTCGAGGAGACCCAGTACTTC. Amino acid sequence: CASSPPERVEETQYF.